This entry lists 13 T cell receptor beta chains sequenced from one sample in a study of tumor T cells in aggressive B-cell lymphoma (dated by TCRdb to about 2017). The receptor library was made with the immunoSEQ multiplex PCR assay. TCRdb took over this immuneACCESS table, retaining in-frame rearrangements with V and J assigned. Such tables are incomplete; in checked studies, under half of the missing clones stem from an unresolved V gene, and the remainder is unexplained. The sample yields about 2,500 clones; about nine tenths were counted once. Together, the top ten hold approximately 5.1% of the sample. Sequenced: tumor tissue. The receptors were sampled from an adult with diffuse large B cell lymphoma.

The chain links TRBV12-5 to TRBJ2-1; possible D gene TRBD1, 5 bases. This CDR3 is built from 13 residues. The germline V gene has CDR1 LGHNT and CDR2 FRNRAP. Trimming shortened V by 4 bases and J by 4 bases, and 8 bases separated the two germline ends. CDR3 sequence reads: CASGSQGYNEQFF. CDR3 sequence (DNA): TGTGCTAGTGGTTCCCAGGGATACAATGAGCAGTTCTTC.

The genes are TRBV4-2 and TRBJ1-2; D might be TRBD1 (5 bases). Trimming took 1 base from V and 5 from J, leaving 14 bases between them. Germline V gene data show CDR1 as LGHNA and CDR2 as YNFKEQ. This CDR3 comprises 15 residues. Here the CDR3 reads CASSQAQGEEYGYTF. CDR3 nucleotides: TGTGCCAGCAGCCAAGCTCAGGGCGAGGAGTATGGCTACACCTTC.

The chain has TRBV6-5 and TRBJ1-2; TRBD1 matches 10 bases. CDR1 is MNHEY and CDR2 is SVGAGI in the germline V gene. Trimming took 1 base from V and 6 from J; bases not matched to a gene: 8. The CDR3 covers 16 residues. CDR3 nucleotides: TGTGCCAGCAGTTACTTGCCGGGACAGGGGTGGGATGGCTACACCTTC. Encoded protein: CASSYLPGQGWDGYTF.

The chain is built from TRBV14 and TRBJ1-5; no definite D call. V lost 0 bases to trimming and J lost 5 bases, with 11 bases between them. Germline lookup yields CDR1 SGHDN and CDR2 FVKESK. The CDR3 is 15 residues long. This CDR3 is CASSQDLQVYQPQHF. CDR3 DNA: TGTGCCAGCAGCCAAGATTTGCAGGTTTATCAGCCCCAGCATTTT.

CDR3 sequence reads: CASSLQGANTGELFF. DNA for the CDR3: TGCGCCAGCAGCTTGCAGGGCGCGAACACCGGGGAGCTGTTTTTT. The chain uses TRBV5-1 and TRBJ2-2, with D maybe TRBD1 (5 bases). The CDR3 runs 15 residues. The germline CDR1 and CDR2 sequences are SGHRS and YFSETQ. Trimming took off 1 base at V and 0 bases at J, with 7 bases between the two ends.

The gene calls are TRBV28 and TRBJ1-2, with D possibly matching TRBD1 (5 bases). Germline loops: CDR1 MDHEN, CDR2 SYDVKM. V was shortened by 5 bases and J by 4 bases, with 8 bases between the two germline ends. The CDR3 loop spans 12 amino acids. CDR3 in amino acids: CASSTGVYGYTF. CDR3 sequence (DNA): TGTGCCAGCAGTACAGGAGTCTATGGCTACACCTTC.

CDR3 in amino acids: CASSPGGGRSFIANYGYTF. DNA of the CDR3: TGTGCCAGCAGCCCGGGGGGAGGACGCAGTTTTATCGCTAACTATGGCTACACCTTC. The V and J genes are TRBV7-2 and TRBJ1-2, with D maybe TRBD1 (5 bases). The germline CDR1 and CDR2 sequences are SGHTA and FQGNSA. The CDR3 loop spans 19 amino acids. Deletions cut 5 bases from V and 0 bases from J, with 25 bases between.

Notes on this clone: Other nucleotide sequences from this sample produce the same CDR3. The J gene is TRBJ1-4, the V gene TRBV5-1, with D possibly being TRBD1 (6 bases). CDR3 size: 14 residues. V was shortened by 4 bases and J by 3 bases, with 10 bases between the two germline ends. CDR1 SGHRS and CDR2 YFSETQ come from the germline V gene. The CDR3: CASSPGQPNEKLFF. The DNA of the CDR3 is TGCGCCAGCAGCCCCGGACAGCCTAATGAAAAACTGTTTTTT.

This clone occurred a few times. This rearrangement joins TRBV7-6 to TRBJ2-1, with TRBD2 matching 7 bases. The ends lost 2 bases at V and 12 bases at J; junction bases unmatched: 10. Germline CDR1 reads SGHVS; CDR2 reads FNYEAQ. The length of the CDR3 is 14 residues. The DNA for the CDR3 is TGTGCCAGCAGCTTATATTTGGCGGGAGATGTGCAGTTCTTC. Protein sequence: CASSLYLAGDVQFF.

The chain combines TRBV29-1 with TRBJ1-1; 8 bases match TRBD1. V dropped 6 bases and J dropped 5; count of bases not matched to a gene: 11. Germline assignment: CDR1 SQVTM and CDR2 ANQGSEA. The CDR3 length is 14 residues. CDR3 sequence reads: CSVYKTGEGTEAFF. As DNA, the CDR3 is TGCAGCGTGTACAAGACAGGGGAGGGAACTGAAGCTTTCTTT.

This clone was found once. The rearrangement links TRBV5-1 to TRBJ2-2; a possible D gene is TRBD1 (5 bases). CDR3 length: 15 residues. V lost 2 bases and J lost 2, with 10 bases in between. The germline V gene encodes CDR1 SGHRS and CDR2 YFSETQ. The CDR3 here is CASSLPDRNTGELFF. In DNA, the CDR3 is TGCGCCAGCAGCTTACCCGACAGAAACACCGGGGAGCTGTTTTTT.

The rearrangement uses TRBV19 and TRBJ2-3; 7 bases align to TRBD2. V lost 1 base, J lost 6 bases, and 4 bases stayed unmatched. The CDR3 consists of 14 residues. Germline CDR1 and CDR2: LNHDA and SQIVND (reference sequence). CDR3 amino acids: CASSIGGLGDTQYF. The CDR3 DNA follows: TGTGCCAGTAGTATAGGTGGACTAGGGGATACGCAGTATTTT.

As for this clone: The same CDR3 is also encoded by other DNA sequences in this sample. V and J are TRBV7-3 and TRBJ2-3; 11 positions agree with TRBD2. The germline gives CDR1 SGHTA, CDR2 FQGTGA. V trimming: 5 bases; J trimming: 5 bases; junction bases outside the gene matches: 6. The CDR3 has 15 amino acids. CDR3 loop: CASSRLAGGQDTQYF. CDR3 DNA: TGTGCCAGCAGCCGATTAGCGGGGGGGCAAGATACGCAGTATTTT.